The 25 T cell receptor beta chains listed next were all sequenced from one sample in a study of blood T cell repertoires in COVID-19 (TCRdb year 2020). The library was prepared using the immunoSEQ multiplex PCR assay. The table was pulled from immuneACCESS by TCRdb, which kept in-frame rearrangements only. Such tables lose some clones; where checked, under half of the loss comes from unresolved V genes, and the rest has no known cause. Counted in this sample were about 89,000 clones; around 72% of them appeared once. Roughly 14% of the sample belongs to the ten largest clones. The sequencing sample was made of peripheral blood. The source of these receptors is a woman aged 80 or older with acute or convalescent COVID-19.

This clone came up once. V is TRBV19 and J is TRBJ1-3; weak D call: TRBD1 (6 bases). Germline V gene data show CDR1 as LNHDA and CDR2 as SQIVND (reference sequence). V lost 3 bases, J lost 4 bases, and 10 bases lay in between. The CDR3 has 14 amino acids. The CDR3 here is CASSMGQFGNTIYF. The DNA of the CDR3 is TGTGCCAGTAGTATGGGACAATTCGGAAACACCATATATTTT.

The rearrangement links TRBV24-1 to TRBJ2-5; D may be TRBD2 (5 bases). Trimming took 0 bases from V and 5 from J, leaving 12 bases between them. This CDR3 has 15 residues. Germline values: CDR1 KGHDR, CDR2 SFDVKD. CDR3 sequence reads: CATSDLGRGGETQYF. CDR3 nucleotide sequence: TGTGCCACCAGTGATTTGGGACGGGGTGGGGAGACCCAGTACTTC.

This chain connects TRBV5-1 to TRBJ2-1; 8 bases map to TRBD2. Germline values: CDR1 SGHRS, CDR2 YFSETQ. This CDR3 is built from 17 residues. With V trimmed by 4 bases and J by 4 bases, 13 bases remained unmatched. The CDR3 region is CASSGRSAGGLYNEQFF. The CDR3 DNA reads TGCGCCAGCAGCGGTCGTTCGGCGGGGGGTCTATACAATGAGCAGTTCTTC.

V and J are TRBV10-3 and TRBJ2-5; weak D call: TRBD2 (6 bases). Germline CDR1 ENHRY, CDR2 SYGVKD. V dropped 0 bases and J dropped 1 base, with 12 bases sitting between them. The CDR3 has 16 residues. The CDR3 sequence is CAISESSAGIQETQYF. The CDR3 bases are TGTGCCATCAGTGAGTCGTCGGCGGGGATCCAAGAGACCCAGTACTTC.

This clone was detected a few times. This chain uses TRBV5-3 with TRBJ1-5; 8 bases match TRBD1. TRBV5-3 belongs to the ORF category, with a function that is uncertain. J lost 4 bases, V lost 5 bases, and 11 bases had no gene match. The CDR3 consists of 16 residues. This CDR3 reads CARSFGTGEQNQPQHF. DNA for the CDR3: TGTGCCAGAAGTTTTGGGACAGGCGAACAAAATCAGCCCCAGCATTTT.

J is TRBJ1-6 and V is TRBV7-6; the match to TRBD1 covers 7 bases. This CDR3 contains 14 residues. Trimming cost V 6 bases and J 9 bases; bases outside gene matches: 8. Germline CDR1 reads SGHVS; CDR2 reads FNYEAQ. The CDR3 bases are TGTGCCAGCAGATCAGACAGGGCGGGTTCACCCCTCCACTTT. Protein sequence: CASRSDRAGSPLHF.

The chain has TRBV4-3 and TRBJ2-5; 12 bases are shared with TRBD2. The CDR3 runs 18 residues. V gave up 0 bases and J gave up 5 bases; unmatched junction bases: 10. In germline, CDR1 is LGHNA, CDR2 YSLEER. This CDR3 reads CASSQDSPLAGGVETQYF. CDR3 in DNA: TGCGCCAGCAGCCAAGATAGCCCCCTAGCGGGGGGGGTGGAGACCCAGTACTTC.

This clone was seen only once. The chain links TRBV29-1 to TRBJ1-5; 8 positions agree with TRBD1. V was pared by 4 bases and J by 5 bases, with 7 bases of the junction left unmatched. Germline CDR1 and CDR2: SQVTM and ANQGSEA. The CDR3 extends over 14 amino acids. CDR3 DNA sequence: TGCAGCGTTGTTGAAGGGGGACAGGATCAGCCCCAGCATTTT. This sequence encodes CSVVEGGQDQPQHF.

The V gene is TRBV7-2, the J gene TRBJ1-5; D call uncertain. The CDR3 runs 14 residues. Per germline, CDR1 SGHTA and CDR2 FQGNSA. V shed 1 base and J shed 5 bases, with 9 bases lying between them. DNA of the CDR3: TGTGCCAGCAGCTTAGTTCTTCAGGATCAGCCCCAGCATTTT. This encodes CASSLVLQDQPQHF. The full variable domain, its missing parts supplied by reference TRBV7-2 and TRBJ1-5, is GAGVSQSPSNKVTEKGKDVELRCDPISGHTALYWYRQSLGQGLEFLIYFQGNSAPDKSGLPSDRFSAERTGGSVSTLTIQRTQQEDSAVYLCASSLVLQDQPQHFGDGTRLSIL.

The chain is built from TRBV30 and TRBJ2-7, with 8 bases lining up with TRBD2. CDR1 and CDR2 from the germline V gene are GTSNPN and SVGIG (reference sequence). Losses at the gene ends were 2 bases for V and 7 bases for J; bases not matched to a gene: 10. The CDR3 has 14 residues. The CDR3 DNA reads TGTGCCTGGAGTCGGCTAGCGGGCACAGGGGAGCAGTACTTC. Its translation: CAWSRLAGTGEQYF.

The V call is TRBV7-8, the J call TRBJ1-2; D call uncertain. The CDR3 loop spans 15 amino acids. Trimming took off 0 bases at V and 6 bases at J, with 14 bases between the two ends. CDR1 and CDR2 from the germline V gene are SGHVS and FQNEAQ. The CDR3 here is CASSLAAGTAHGYTF. CDR3 coding DNA: TGTGCCAGCAGCTTAGCGGCAGGAACGGCGCATGGCTACACCTTC.

This clone has only a few counts. The V and J genes are TRBV5-1 and TRBJ1-1; D perhaps matches TRBD1 (6 bases). V was cut by 6 bases and J by 1 base, with 10 bases left in between. The CDR3 covers 13 residues. Germline lookup yields CDR1 SGHRS and CDR2 YFSETQ. The DNA for the CDR3 is TGCGCCAGCACCCTGACAGGGAACACTGAAGCTTTCTTT. This encodes CASTLTGNTEAFF.

This clone appeared a few times. This rearrangement joins TRBV19 to TRBJ2-1; D is ambiguous. This CDR3 region has 12 residues. Between the trimmed V and J ends, which lost 8 bases and 9 bases, there was a span of 14 bases. Germline V gene lookup returns CDR1 LNHDA and CDR2 SQIVND (reference sequence). The CDR3 loop is CASSLRDFEQFF. The CDR3 region has the DNA TGTGCCAGTTCCCTTCGAGATTTTGAGCAGTTCTTC. Together with reference TRBV19 and TRBJ2-1, the CDR3 gives the full variable domain: DGGITQSPKYLFRKEGQNVTLSCEQNLNHDAMYWYRQDPGQGLRLIYYSQIVNDFQKGDIAEGYSVSREKKESFPLTVTSAQKNPTAFYLCASSLRDFEQFFGPGTRLTVL.

In its sample, this clone was seen once. V is TRBV27 and J is TRBJ2-6, with D unresolved. Per the germline V gene, CDR1 is MNHEY and CDR2 is SMNVEV (reference sequence). Trimming removed 4 bases from V and 1 base from J, with 17 bases in between. The CDR3 contains 18 residues. The CDR3, as DNA: TGTGCCAGCAGTTCCCCTTCCCTATTGCTGTCTGGGGCCAACGTCCTGACTTTC. Translating gives CASSSPSLLLSGANVLTF.

The J gene is TRBJ2-1, the V gene TRBV27; perhaps TRBD2 as D (7 bases). This CDR3 region has 16 residues. CDR1 MNHEY and CDR2 SMNVEV come from the germline V gene (reference sequence). V was shortened by 2 bases and J by 5 bases, with 16 bases between the two germline ends. CDR3 coding DNA: TGTGCCAGCAGTTTACGGCCACCCGGGGGGCACAATGAGCAGTTCTTC. Translation: CASSLRPPGGHNEQFF.

The V call is TRBV2, the J call TRBJ2-5; 8 bases align to TRBD1. Germline V CDR1 and CDR2: SNHLY, FYNNEI. The CDR3 is made up of 14 amino acids. Trimming cost V 8 bases and J 5 bases; bases outside gene matches: 10. CDR3 in DNA: TGTGCCAGCGGCGGACAGGGATGGGACGAGACCCAGTACTTC. Its protein is CASGGQGWDETQYF. The complete variable domain, with remaining parts taken from reference TRBV2 and TRBJ2-5, reads EPEVTQTPSHQVTQMGQEVILRCVPISNHLYFYWYRQILGQKVEFLVSFYNNEISEKSEIFDDQFSVERPDGSNFTLKIRSTKLEDSAMYFCASGGQGWDETQYFGPGTRLLVL.

The chain couples TRBV6-1 to TRBJ2-7; weak D call: TRBD1 (5 bases). Germline V gives CDR1 MNHNS, CDR2 SASEGT. The CDR3 is made up of 12 amino acids. The germline V and J ends were trimmed by 2 bases and 5 bases, with 7 bases remaining between them. The CDR3 DNA follows: TGTGCCAGCAGTGAACAGGGCGACGAGCAGTACTTC. Protein sequence: CASSEQGDEQYF.

The rearrangement links TRBV7-2 to TRBJ2-3; D possibly corresponds to TRBD1 (6 bases). The CDR3 length is 14 residues. The germline CDR1 and CDR2 sequences are SGHTA and FQGNSA. Trimming left V 1 base short and J 6 bases short, with 11 bases between. The CDR3 bases are TGTGCCAGCAGCTTAGAGGGGGAAATTGATACGCAGTATTTT. Translating gives CASSLEGEIDTQYF. The full variable domain, rest sourced from reference TRBV7-2 and TRBJ2-3, is GAGVSQSPSNKVTEKGKDVELRCDPISGHTALYWYRQSLGQGLEFLIYFQGNSAPDKSGLPSDRFSAERTGGSVSTLTIQRTQQEDSAVYLCASSLEGEIDTQYFGPGTRLTVL.

This chain connects TRBV2 to TRBJ1-1; D may be TRBD1 (5 bases). Per the germline V gene, CDR1 is SNHLY and CDR2 is FYNNEI. V lost 5 bases, J lost 6 bases, and 13 bases lay in between. The CDR3 sequence is 13 residues long. The CDR3 bases are TGTGCCAGCAGTCGTCAGGGTAGGTCTGAAGCTTTCTTT. This translates into CASSRQGRSEAFF.

This chain links TRBV11-1 with TRBJ2-3, with 9 positions matching TRBD2. Germline V gene lookup returns CDR1 SGHAT and CDR2 FQDESV (reference sequence). The CDR3 has 16 amino acids. The junction had 5 bases not matched to a gene; V was cut back by 2 bases and J by 2 bases. The CDR3, as DNA: TGTGCCAGCAGCTTAACGGGACTAGCCTACACAGATACGCAGTATTTT. This gives the protein CASSLTGLAYTDTQYF.

The chain combines TRBV10-3 with TRBJ2-5; tentatively, D is TRBD2 (5 bases). CDR3 length: 15 amino acids. With 3 bases removed from V and 5 bases from J, the gap between germline ends came to 16 bases. Germline V gene sequence: CDR1 ENHRY, CDR2 SYGVKD. This CDR3 is CAISDRSEGSETQYF. CDR3 nucleotide sequence: TGTGCCATCAGTGACAGGTCGGAAGGGAGCGAGACCCAGTACTTC.

V gene TRBV30 combines with J gene TRBJ2-7, with TRBD1 identical over 8 bases. Germline loops: CDR1 GTSNPN, CDR2 SVGIG (reference sequence). Trimming took 2 bases from V and 7 from J; bases not matched to a gene: 16. The CDR3 contains 16 residues. CDR3 protein: CAWSPPQGALRGEQYF. CDR3 sequence (DNA): TGTGCCTGGAGTCCCCCCCAGGGGGCCTTAAGGGGGGAGCAGTACTTC.

This clone was seen only a few times. The chain uses TRBV27 and TRBJ1-2; 8 bases agree with TRBD1. This CDR3 has 14 amino acids. Germline V gene lookup returns CDR1 MNHEY and CDR2 SMNVEV (reference sequence). Trimming removed 2 bases from V and 7 bases from J; junction bases left unmatched: 6. The CDR3 sequence is CASSLNRGSSGYTF. For the CDR3, the DNA is TGTGCCAGCAGTTTAAACAGGGGGTCCTCTGGCTACACCTTC.

There are many counts of this clone. The V and J genes are TRBV20-1 and TRBJ2-7; D remains ambiguous. CDR3 length: 11 residues. Germline V gene sequence: CDR1 DFQATT, CDR2 SNEGSKA (reference sequence). The CDR3 DNA sequence: TGCAGCCATAGGAGCTCCTACGAGCAGTACTTC. Translation gives CSHRSSYEQYF.

CDR3 sequence reads: CASILQGANYGYTF. Written as DNA, the CDR3 is TGTGCCAGCATCCTACAGGGGGCCAACTATGGCTACACCTTC. The chain recombines TRBV5-4 with TRBJ1-2, with 9 bases aligning to TRBD1. Per the germline V gene, CDR1 is SGHNT and CDR2 is YYREEE (reference sequence). The V segment lost 6 bases and the J segment 2 bases; nucleotides outside the gene matches: 5. The CDR3 totals 14 residues.